A single sample gave rise to the 27 T cell receptor beta chains below, sequenced in a study of CD8 T cells in ankylosing spondylitis. Findings and limits, study-wide: In ankylosing spondylitis blood, a motif of seven or eight highly homologous TCR beta variants appeared characteristic.

Using its own MiXCR run on the 5' RACE reads, TCRdb lists one record per CDR3 protein. The data show hundreds of thousands of distinct CDR3 sequences, 12% seen once. For these receptors, no antigen is known. The sample taken for sequencing was blood, either unsorted or a sorted T cell fraction (not recorded which). These receptors originate from a male donor with ankylosing spondylitis.

This clonotype showed up many times. The chain links TRBV5-1 to TRBJ2-1, with 7 bases aligning to TRBD2. The CDR3 extends over 15 amino acids. CDR1 and CDR2 (germline): SGHRS, YFSETQ. Germline trimming cut 0 bases from V and 6 bases from J; bases unmatched to any gene: 6. CDR3 in DNA: TGCGCCAGCAGCTTGGGAGCGGGGCTACTCAATGAGCAGTTCTTC. Its translation: CASSLGAGLLNEQFF.

This clonotype was observed a handful of times. The V and J genes are TRBV20-1 and TRBJ2-5; either TRBD1 or TRBD2 may supply D (5 bases each). Germline lookup yields CDR1 DFQATT and CDR2 SNEGSKA (reference sequence). There are 16 residues in the CDR3. Between the trimmed V and J ends, which lost 0 bases and 9 bases, there was a span of 23 bases. The DNA for the CDR3 is TGCAGTGCTAGAGAAGGGGCAGGGCGGGCCCCAGTGTCCCAGTACTTC. This encodes CSAREGAGRAPVSQYF.

The chain links TRBV10-3 to TRBJ1-1; no clear D. Germline assignment: CDR1 ENHRY and CDR2 SYGVKD. V gave up 6 bases and J gave up 0 bases, with 14 bases separating them. CDR3 size: 15 residues. DNA for the CDR3: TGTGCCATCAGACCTTACCCCGGCATGAACACTGAAGCTTTCTTT. Amino acid sequence: CAIRPYPGMNTEAFF.

This clonotype was picked up a small number of times. The V call is TRBV28, the J call TRBJ2-5; 11 positions match TRBD1. From germline, CDR1 is MDHEN and CDR2 SYDVKM. The CDR3 length is 17 residues. Germline trimming cut 6 bases from V and 6 bases from J; bases unmatched to any gene: 15. Here the CDR3 reads CASRLMTGTGGGKTQYF. CDR3 in DNA: TGTGCCAGCAGACTAATGACCGGGACAGGGGGAGGAAAGACCCAGTACTTC.

The gene calls are TRBV21-1 and TRBJ2-3; the table assigns TRBD2, which was not confirmed against the DNA. TRBV21-1 is listed as a pseudogene. The CDR3 sequence is 20 residues long. DNA of the CDR3: TGTGCCAGCGCCGAGGGGCCCAATCAGGGTAACGACCCCTCCACAGATACGCAGTATTTT. It specifies CASAEGPNQGNDPSTDTQYF.

This clonotype turned up a few times. The chain employs TRBV7-9 and TRBJ2-2, with no clear D. The germline V gene encodes CDR1 SEHNR and CDR2 FQNEAQ (reference sequence). CDR3 length: 12 residues. V was trimmed by 5 bases and J by 9 bases, leaving 10 bases between them. CDR3 in amino acids: CASSPGIRELFF. CDR3 DNA sequence: TGTGCCAGCAGCCCCGGAATCAGGGAGCTGTTTTTT.

In this sample, this clonotype turned up many times. V gene TRBV12-3 or TRBV12-4 combines with J gene TRBJ1-2; TRBD1 aligns across 10 bases. Trimming at V came to 5 bases and at J to 4 bases, leaving 4 bases not matched to a gene. The CDR3 is 14 amino acids. As DNA, the CDR3 is TGTGCCAGCAGTCTGAGGACAGGGGGCTATGGCTACACCTTC. Translation gives CASSLRTGGYGYTF.

The rearrangement joins TRBV27 to TRBJ2-3; 7 bases align to TRBD2. Germline trimming cut 3 bases from V and 0 bases from J; bases unmatched to any gene: 9. The CDR3 covers 17 residues. CDR1 is MNHEY, CDR2 SMNVEV, per germline (reference sequence). The CDR3 is CASSFRGGGTSTDTQYF. In nucleotides, the CDR3 is TGTGCCAGCAGTTTTAGAGGCGGGGGAACTAGCACAGATACGCAGTATTTT.

This clonotype was seen more than once but under ten times. The rearrangement uses TRBV2 and TRBJ2-1; D gene unclear. This CDR3 comprises 16 residues. Per germline, CDR1 SNHLY and CDR2 FYNNEI. V was cut by 6 bases and J by 0 bases, with 15 bases left in between. CDR3 protein: CASSKGGTRSYNEQFF. DNA of the CDR3: TGTGCCAGCAGCAAAGGTGGAACGCGCTCCTACAATGAGCAGTTCTTC.

In its sample, this clonotype was seen a few times. The J gene is TRBJ2-7, the V gene TRBV5-1; no reliable D call. The CDR3 totals 14 residues. V lost 1 base and J 3 bases, leaving 11 bases between the germline ends. The V gene's germline CDR1 is SGHRS and CDR2 YFSETQ. CDR3 sequence: CASSLNGFRYEQYF. The CDR3 coding sequence is TGCGCCAGCAGCTTGAACGGTTTCCGCTACGAGCAGTACTTC.

There are many counts of this clonotype. The rearrangement joins TRBV6-5 to TRBJ1-1; D is ambiguous. CDR3 length: 11 residues. Trimming pared 0 bases from V and 11 bases from J, leaving 7 bases between. CDR1 is MNHEY, CDR2 SVGAGI, per germline. This CDR3 is CASSYSGSAFF. For the CDR3, the DNA is TGTGCCAGCAGTTACTCTGGGTCGGCTTTCTTT.

This clonotype was counted a few times. The chain has TRBV7-6 and TRBJ1-5; D gene uncertain. The CDR3 consists of 13 residues. Trimming stripped 5 bases from V and 9 bases from J, with 14 bases between. In germline, CDR1 is SGHVS, CDR2 FNYEAQ. The CDR3 DNA reads TGTGCCAGCAGCAGGGATTTGTCCGGGCCCCAGCATTTT. It yields the protein CASSRDLSGPQHF. The variable domain in full, with the rest retrieved from reference TRBV7-6 and TRBJ1-5, is GAGVSQSPRYKVTKRGQDVALRCDPISGHVSLYWYRQALGQGPEFLTYFNYEAQQDKSGLPNDRFSAERPEGSISTLTIQRTEQRDSAMYRCASSRDLSGPQHFGDGTRLSIL.

This clonotype was seen a handful of times. The chain recombines TRBV28 with TRBJ2-1; TRBD1 matches 7 bases. This CDR3 comprises 16 residues. Trimming removed 5 bases from V and 6 bases from J; junction bases left unmatched: 13. Germline V gene lookup returns CDR1 MDHEN and CDR2 SYDVKM. The CDR3 protein is CASSPNRQGLPNEQFF. In DNA form, the CDR3 reads TGTGCCAGCAGTCCCAACCGACAGGGATTGCCCAATGAGCAGTTCTTC.

This clonotype has a count of ten or more. The rearrangement joins TRBV6-1 to TRBJ2-4; 8 bases agree with TRBD1. The CDR3 loop spans 12 amino acids. The germline V gene encodes CDR1 MNHNS and CDR2 SASEGT. V was clipped by 5 bases and J by 13 bases; unmatched bases: 7. CDR3 sequence reads: CASSSGQVKQYF. The CDR3 nucleotides are TGTGCCAGCAGTTCGGGACAGGTGAAACAGTACTTC.

This clonotype was observed a handful of times. The chain employs TRBV20-1 and TRBJ1-5; D unresolved. In germline, CDR1 is DFQATT, CDR2 SNEGSKA (reference sequence). Trimming shortened V by 4 bases and J by 4 bases, and 17 bases separated the two germline ends. The CDR3 extends over 15 amino acids. DNA for the CDR3: TGCAGTGCTAAGGTCGGCAGTTCGCCTAATCAGCCCCAGCATTTT. Its protein is CSAKVGSSPNQPQHF.

V usage is TRBV7-8 and J usage is TRBJ2-2, with 8 bases identical to TRBD2. Per the germline V gene, CDR1 is SGHVS and CDR2 is FQNEAQ. V shed 1 base, J shed 7 bases, and the junction held 8 bases outside the gene matches. The CDR3 consists of 16 residues. This CDR3 is CASSLGPGLGVGELFF. Here the CDR3 DNA reads TGTGCCAGCAGCTTAGGACCGGGACTAGGAGTCGGGGAGCTGTTTTTT.

This clonotype appeared a few times. The V call is TRBV24-1, the J call TRBJ2-2; D remains ambiguous. Trimming removed 2 bases from V and 6 bases from J, with 6 bases in between. CDR1 and CDR2 from the germline V gene are KGHDR and SFDVKD. CDR3 length: 13 residues. The CDR3 coding sequence is TGTGCCACCAGTGATTCCGAGGCCGGGGAGCTGTTTTTT. Protein product: CATSDSEAGELFF.

The rearrangement uses TRBV4-1 and TRBJ1-2; perhaps TRBD1 as D (5 bases). The germline V gene has CDR1 MGHRA and CDR2 YSYEKL. With 3 bases removed from V and 5 bases from J, the gap between germline ends came to 16 bases. This CDR3 contains 15 residues. The CDR3 protein is CASSQAGTNLYGYTF. The CDR3 nucleotides read TGCGCCAGCAGCCAGGCCGGGACCAACCTTTATGGCTACACCTTC.

The rearrangement joins TRBV6-1 to TRBJ1-6; D not resolved. Looked up from germline, CDR1 is MNHNS and CDR2 is SASEGT. The CDR3 totals 15 residues. The ends were cut back, 2 bases at V and 4 bases at J, with 9 bases in the middle. CDR3 in amino acids: CASSEPTDYNSPLHF. In DNA, the CDR3 is TGTGCCAGCAGTGAACCTACAGATTATAATTCACCCCTCCACTTT.

The chain couples TRBV5-1 to TRBJ2-4, with a tentative D call TRBD1 (6 bases). CDR1 is SGHRS and CDR2 is YFSETQ in the germline V gene. The germline V and J ends were trimmed by 3 bases and 0 bases, with 13 bases remaining between them. The CDR3 has 16 amino acids. The CDR3 DNA reads as TGCGCCAGCAGCTCCGGACAGATATTAGCCAAAAACATTCAGTACTTC. It codes for CASSSGQILAKNIQYF. The full variable domain, with the rest looked up from reference TRBV5-1 and TRBJ2-4, is KAGVTQTPRYLIKTRGQQVTLSCSPISGHRSVSWYQQTPGQGLQFLFEYFSETQRNKGNFPGRFSGRQFSNSRSEMNVSTLELGDSALYLCASSSGQILAKNIQYFGAGTRLSVL.

This clonotype was observed a few times. V and J are TRBV4-2 and TRBJ1-2; no clear D. The CDR3 totals 14 residues. The V end lost 1 base, the J end lost 6 bases, and 12 bases lay between the germline ends. Germline-derived CDR1 and CDR2 are LGHNA and YNFKEQ. The CDR3 loop is CASSQGGPSNGYTF. The CDR3 DNA reads as TGTGCCAGCAGCCAAGGGGGTCCGTCGAATGGCTACACCTTC.

In its sample, this clonotype was seen a few times. The chain couples TRBV29-1 to TRBJ1-2; 7 positions agree with TRBD1. Germline lookup yields CDR1 SQVTM and CDR2 ANQGSEA. The V and J ends lost 7 bases and 4 bases, in that order; junction bases with no gene match: 12. CDR3 length: 14 amino acids. The chain's CDR3 is CSAPGTESFYGYTF. For the CDR3, the DNA is TGCAGCGCACCCGGGACAGAGAGTTTCTATGGCTACACCTTC.

This chain uses TRBV4-1 with TRBJ2-2; weak D call: TRBD2 (5 bases). The CDR3 loop spans 15 amino acids. Between the trimmed V and J ends, which lost 0 bases and 6 bases, there was a span of 11 bases. Germline V gene data show CDR1 as MGHRA and CDR2 as YSYEKL. The CDR3 coding sequence is TGCGCCAGCAGCCAAGAAGGAGTGGGAGCCGGGGAGCTGTTTTTT. This encodes CASSQEGVGAGELFF.

In this sample, this clonotype turned up many times. The CDR3 DNA is TGTGCCACAGCCAGGGAATCTGGGGCCAACGTCCTGACTTTC. It translates to CATARESGANVLTF. The V call is TRBV10-3, the J call TRBJ2-6; D is possibly TRBD1 (5 bases). V was cut by 10 bases and J by 1 base, with 11 bases left in between. From germline, CDR1 is ENHRY and CDR2 SYGVKD. This CDR3 comprises 14 residues.

This clonotype was counted many times. The chain uses TRBV29-1 and TRBJ2-6; D ambiguous. Trimming took 7 bases from V and 0 from J, leaving 16 bases between them. Germline-derived CDR1 and CDR2 are SQVTM and ANQGSEA. The CDR3 is 16 amino acids. As DNA, the CDR3 is TGCAGCGCTACATCCCAAACATCCTCTGGGGCCAACGTCCTGACTTTC. Protein: CSATSQTSSGANVLTF.

This clonotype was observed a handful of times. The chain joins TRBV20-1 to TRBJ2-4; TRBD1 is a possible D gene (5 bases). From germline, CDR1 is DFQATT and CDR2 SNEGSKA (reference sequence). V shed 0 bases and J shed 8 bases, with 14 bases lying between them. CDR3 size: 14 residues. This chain's CDR3 is CSARDRQGGDIQYF. The DNA for the CDR3 is TGCAGTGCTAGAGATCGGCAGGGCGGTGACATTCAGTACTTC.

This clonotype was seen more than once but under ten times. The V gene is TRBV5-1, the J gene TRBJ2-1; 14 bases line up with TRBD2. Germline values: CDR1 SGHRS, CDR2 YFSETQ. The CDR3 sequence is 19 residues long. V lost 4 bases and J lost 5; bases outside the gene matches: 14. The CDR3 protein is CASSRPTSGRVISDNEQFF. For the CDR3, the DNA is TGCGCCAGCAGCCGACCGACTAGCGGGAGGGTCATATCCGACAATGAGCAGTTCTTC.